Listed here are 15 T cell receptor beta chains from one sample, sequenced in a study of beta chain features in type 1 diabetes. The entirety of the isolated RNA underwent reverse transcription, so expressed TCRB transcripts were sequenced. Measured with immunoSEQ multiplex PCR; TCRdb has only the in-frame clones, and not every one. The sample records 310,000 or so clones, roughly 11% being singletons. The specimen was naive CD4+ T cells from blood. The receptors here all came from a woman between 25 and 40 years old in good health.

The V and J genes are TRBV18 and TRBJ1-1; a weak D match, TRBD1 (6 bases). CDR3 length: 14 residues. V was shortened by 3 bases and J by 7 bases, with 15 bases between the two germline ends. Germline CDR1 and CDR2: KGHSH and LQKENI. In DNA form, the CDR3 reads TGTGCCAGCTCACCTAGCTCTGGGGGCGGTGAAGCTTTCTTT. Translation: CASSPSSGGGEAFF. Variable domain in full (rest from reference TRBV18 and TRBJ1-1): NAGVMQNPRHLVRRRGQEARLRCSPMKGHSHVYWYRQLPEEGLKFMVYLQKENIIDESGMPKERFSAEFPKEGPSILRIQQVVRGDSAAYFCASSPSSGGGEAFFGQGTRLTVV.

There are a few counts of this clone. CDR3 sequence: CASSPVHPGASTDTQYF. The CDR3 coding sequence is TGTGCCAGCTCACCGGTCCATCCAGGGGCGAGCACAGATACGCAGTATTTT. This chain links TRBV18 with TRBJ2-3; tentatively, D is TRBD1 (6 bases). This CDR3 is 17 amino acids long. Germline CDR1 KGHSH, CDR2 LQKENI. With 3 bases removed from V and 0 bases from J, the gap between germline ends came to 16 bases.

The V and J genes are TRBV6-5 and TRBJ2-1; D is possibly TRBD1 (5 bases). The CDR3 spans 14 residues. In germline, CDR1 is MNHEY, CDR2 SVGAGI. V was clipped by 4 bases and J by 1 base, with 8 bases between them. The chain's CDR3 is CASSLGASYNEQFF. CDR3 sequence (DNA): TGTGCCAGCAGTTTAGGGGCGTCCTACAATGAGCAGTTCTTC.

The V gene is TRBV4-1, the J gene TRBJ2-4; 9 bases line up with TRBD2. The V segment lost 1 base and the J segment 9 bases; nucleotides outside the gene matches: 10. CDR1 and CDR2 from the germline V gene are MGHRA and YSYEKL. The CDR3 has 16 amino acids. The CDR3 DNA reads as TGCGCCAGCAGCCAAGGTAGTGCGGGAGGGCCAGGCATTCAGTACTTC. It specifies CASSQGSAGGPGIQYF.

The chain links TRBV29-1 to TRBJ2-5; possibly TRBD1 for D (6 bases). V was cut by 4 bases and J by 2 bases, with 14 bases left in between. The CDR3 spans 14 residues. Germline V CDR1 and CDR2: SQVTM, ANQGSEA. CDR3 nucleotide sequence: TGCAGCGTTGTTTGGGGGCAGCGGCAAGAGACCCAGTACTTC. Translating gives CSVVWGQRQETQYF.

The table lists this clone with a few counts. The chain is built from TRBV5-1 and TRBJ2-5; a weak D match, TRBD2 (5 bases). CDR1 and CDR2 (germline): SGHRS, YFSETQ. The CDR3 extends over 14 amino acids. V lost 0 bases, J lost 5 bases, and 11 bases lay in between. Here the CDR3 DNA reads TGCGCCAGCAGCTTGGAGCCGGGGTCGGAGACCCAGTACTTC. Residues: CASSLEPGSETQYF.

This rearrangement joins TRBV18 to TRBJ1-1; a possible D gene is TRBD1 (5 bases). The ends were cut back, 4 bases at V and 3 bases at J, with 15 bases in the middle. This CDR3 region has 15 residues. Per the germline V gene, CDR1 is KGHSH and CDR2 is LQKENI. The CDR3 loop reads CASSLTRELHTEAFF. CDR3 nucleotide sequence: TGTGCCAGCTCACTTACCAGGGAACTCCACACTGAAGCTTTCTTT.

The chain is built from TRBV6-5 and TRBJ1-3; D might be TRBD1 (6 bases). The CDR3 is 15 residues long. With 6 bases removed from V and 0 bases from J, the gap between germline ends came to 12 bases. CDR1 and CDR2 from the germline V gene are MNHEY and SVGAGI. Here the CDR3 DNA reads TGTGCCAGCAGGACAGGCACCTTCTCTGGAAACACCATATATTTT. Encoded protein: CASRTGTFSGNTIYF.

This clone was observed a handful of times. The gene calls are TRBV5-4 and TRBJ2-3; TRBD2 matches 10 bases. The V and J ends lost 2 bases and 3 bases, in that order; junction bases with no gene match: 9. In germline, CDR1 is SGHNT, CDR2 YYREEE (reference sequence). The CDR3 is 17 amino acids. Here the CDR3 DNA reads TGTGCCAGCAGCTTAACCACCCTAGCGGGAGAGACAGATACGCAGTATTTT. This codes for CASSLTTLAGETDTQYF.

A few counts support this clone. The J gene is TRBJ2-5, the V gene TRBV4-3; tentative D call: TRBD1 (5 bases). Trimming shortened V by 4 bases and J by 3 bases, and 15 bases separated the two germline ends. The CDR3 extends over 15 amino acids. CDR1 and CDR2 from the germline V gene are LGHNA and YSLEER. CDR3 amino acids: CASSLQPTGKETQYF. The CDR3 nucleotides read TGCGCCAGCAGCCTACAACCAACAGGAAAAGAGACCCAGTACTTC.

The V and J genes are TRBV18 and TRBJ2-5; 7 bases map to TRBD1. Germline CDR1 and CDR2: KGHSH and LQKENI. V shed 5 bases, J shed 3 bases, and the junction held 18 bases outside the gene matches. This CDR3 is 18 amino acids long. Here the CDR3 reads CASSFNRQGYRSEETQYF. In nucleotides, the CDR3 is TGTGCCAGCTCATTCAACAGACAGGGCTACCGGAGTGAAGAGACCCAGTACTTC.

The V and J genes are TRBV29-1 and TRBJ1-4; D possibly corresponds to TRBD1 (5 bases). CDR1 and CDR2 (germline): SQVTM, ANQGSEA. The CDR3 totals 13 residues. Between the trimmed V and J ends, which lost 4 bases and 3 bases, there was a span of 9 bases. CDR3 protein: CSVVRQPNEKLFF. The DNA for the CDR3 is TGCAGCGTTGTTAGACAGCCTAATGAAAAACTGTTTTTT.

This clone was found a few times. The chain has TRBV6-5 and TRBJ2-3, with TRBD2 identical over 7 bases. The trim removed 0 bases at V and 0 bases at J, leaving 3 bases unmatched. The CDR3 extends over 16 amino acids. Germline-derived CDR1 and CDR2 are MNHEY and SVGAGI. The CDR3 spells CASSYSTSRSTDTQYF. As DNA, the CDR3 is TGTGCCAGCAGTTACTCGACTAGCCGGAGCACAGATACGCAGTATTTT.

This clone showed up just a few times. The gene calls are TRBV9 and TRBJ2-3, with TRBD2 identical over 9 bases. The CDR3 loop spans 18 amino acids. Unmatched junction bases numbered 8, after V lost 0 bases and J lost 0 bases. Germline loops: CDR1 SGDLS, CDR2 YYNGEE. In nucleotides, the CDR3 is TGTGCCAGCAGCGTAGGGGCGGGAGGGCCGGCTAGCACAGATACGCAGTATTTT. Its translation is CASSVGAGGPASTDTQYF.

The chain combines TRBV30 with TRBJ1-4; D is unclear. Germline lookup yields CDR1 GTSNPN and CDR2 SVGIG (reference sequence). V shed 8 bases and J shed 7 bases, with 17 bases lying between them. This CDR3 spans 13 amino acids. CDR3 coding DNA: TGTGCCCATTCGACCCGGAGGACTGAAAAACTGTTTTTT. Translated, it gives CAHSTRRTEKLFF. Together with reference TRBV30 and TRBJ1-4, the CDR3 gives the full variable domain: SQTIHQWPATLVQPVGSPLSLECTVEGTSNPNLYWYRQAAGRGLQLLFYSVGIGQISSEVPQNLSASRPQDRQFILSSKKLLLSDSGFYLCAHSTRRTEKLFFGSGTQLSVL.